The entry below gives a single T cell receptor beta chain sequence along with its context. The investigators introduced synthetic TCR analog templates into each PCR as spikes. Data came from immunoSEQ multiplex PCR; TCRdb stores just in-frame clones and leaves some out. The table shows some 110,000 clones, with about 91% occurring only once. The CDR3 consists of 12 residues. With 6 bases removed from V and 9 bases from J, the gap between germline ends came to 12 bases. Per the germline V gene, CDR1 is MDHEN and CDR2 is SYDVKM. Specified time point: peripheral blood 6 weeks after treatment start. Samples spanned pretreatment and treatment, with 1 to 8 time points per patient. These data are taken from a study of PD-L1 blockade in urothelial cancer. On the study more broadly: Twenty-five of 29 patients were men who had bladder-origin urothelial cancer. Prior chemotherapy in patients spanned 0 to 3 regimens.

Sample: PBMCs, taken around atezolizumab (anti-PD-L1) treatment. The gene calls are TRBV28 and TRBJ1-5; D is ambiguous. This clonotype was sampled from a man aged 55 to 69 with urothelial cancer. CDR3 protein: CASSLPFRPQHF. CDR3 DNA: TGTGCCAGCAGCCTTCCCTTCCGGCCCCAGCATTTT.